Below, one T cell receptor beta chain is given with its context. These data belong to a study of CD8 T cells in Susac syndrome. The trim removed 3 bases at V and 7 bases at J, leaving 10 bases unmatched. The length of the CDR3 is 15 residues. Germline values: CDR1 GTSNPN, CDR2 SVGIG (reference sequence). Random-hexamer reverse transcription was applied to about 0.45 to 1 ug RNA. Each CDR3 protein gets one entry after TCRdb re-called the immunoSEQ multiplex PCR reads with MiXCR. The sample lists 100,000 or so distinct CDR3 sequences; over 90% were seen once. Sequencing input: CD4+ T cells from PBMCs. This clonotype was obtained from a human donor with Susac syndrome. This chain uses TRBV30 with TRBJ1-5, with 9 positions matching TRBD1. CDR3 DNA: TGTGCCTGGAGCCCAGGGGACAGGGTTAACCAGCCCCAGCATTTT. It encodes CAWSPGDRVNQPQHF.